Given below is one T cell receptor (beta chain) in context. These data come from a study of shared clonotypes between healthy human individuals. Profiled with immunoSEQ multiplex PCR; TCRdb holds only in-frame clones, not every one. The sample contains about 2.4 million clones, approximately 93% of which appear only once. The CDR3 totals 20 residues. Germline CDR1 is MGHRA and CDR2 is YSYEKL. The germline V and J ends were trimmed by 1 base and 0 bases, with 24 bases remaining between them. The V gene is TRBV4-1, the J gene TRBJ1-2, with D perhaps TRBD1 (5 bases). The origin of this receptor is a man aged 18 to 30 in good health. Some clones in this sample may be carry-over from other donors' samples. Sequenced sample: naive CD4+ T cells from PBMCs. Subset meaning: CD45RA+ positively selected. The CDR3 nucleotides read TGCGCCAGCAGCCAAGTCTCTCCGCCGAGGGGATCTGCATCTAACTATGGCTACACCTTC. Protein sequence: CASSQVSPPRGSASNYGYTF.